This entry lists 26 T cell receptor beta chains sequenced from one sample in a study of human T cells and chemical hapten exposure. Time point specified: pre-sensitization, week 0. Treatment given: therapeutic diphenylcyclopropenone sensitization with weekly scalp DPC. One entry per CDR3 protein results from TCRdb running MiXCR on the RACE reads. The sample includes tens of thousands of distinct CDR3 sequences, 8% to 10% of them seen just once. The sample in question was whole blood, obtained in connection with sensitization to the hapten diphenylcyclopropenone (DPC). These receptors all stem from a middle-aged man with alopecia areata. Some clones in this sample may be carry-over from other donors' samples.

This clonotype was seen only a few times. The genes are TRBV5-1 and TRBJ2-6, with D unresolved. The CDR3 covers 16 residues. Germline lookup yields CDR1 SGHRS and CDR2 YFSETQ. V was pared by 0 bases and J by 1 base, with 8 bases between. The CDR3 DNA reads TGCGCCAGCAGCTTGGCGGTGGGATCTGGGGCCAACGTCCTGACTTTC. As protein: CASSLAVGSGANVLTF.

This clonotype was picked up many times. This rearrangement joins TRBV28 to TRBJ2-1; a weak D match, TRBD2 (6 bases). This CDR3 contains 17 residues. Trimming left V 4 bases short and J 7 bases short, with 23 bases between. Germline CDR1 MDHEN, CDR2 SYDVKM. CDR3 loop: CASSSLTSRQLQNEQFF. CDR3 DNA sequence: TGTGCCAGCAGTTCCCTGACTAGTCGGCAATTACAAAATGAGCAGTTCTTC.

Remarks on this clonotype: A much larger clone lies one base from this, so it may be a read error. V gene TRBV7-9 combines with J gene TRBJ1-1; 11 bases match TRBD1. There are 15 residues in the CDR3. Germline V gene lookup returns CDR1 SEHNR and CDR2 FQNEAQ (reference sequence). V shed 4 bases and J 10 bases; nucleotides not matched to a gene: 11. The CDR3 spells CASSSTGQGVISAFF. The CDR3 nucleotides read TGTGCCAGCAGCTCAACGGGACAGGGGGTAATCTCAGCTTTCTTT. The full variable domain, rest sourced from reference TRBV7-9 and TRBJ1-1, is DTGVSQNPRHKITKRGQNVTFRCDPISEHNRLYWYRQTLGQGPEFLTYFQNEAQLEKSRLLSDRFSAERPKGSFSTLEIQRTEQGDSAMYLCASSSTGQGVISAFFGQGTRLTVV.

This clonotype was detected only once. A much larger clonotype is one base distant, so this may be a read error. Because it lacks the conserved phenylalanine or tryptophan at the end, this CDR3 is likely a read error. The V gene is TRBV29-1, the J gene TRBJ1-1; 7 nucleotides match TRBD1. Germline-derived CDR1 and CDR2 are SQVTM and ANQGSEA. After removal of 7 bases from V and 4 bases from J, the junction contained 6 bases not matched to a gene. This CDR3 comprises 12 residues. The CDR3 nucleotides are TGCAGCGCAGGGGGATCCCCCACTGAAGCTTTCTTA. Its protein product is CSAGGSPTEAFL.

This clonotype was observed at least ten times. In DNA, the CDR3 is TGCAGTGTTCGACGGGAGGAAACTTACGAGCAGTACTTC. It yields the protein CSVRREETYEQYF. The chain uses TRBV20-1 and TRBJ2-7, with 7 bases that match TRBD2. Losses at the gene ends were 7 bases for V and 4 bases for J; bases not matched to a gene: 10. Germline lookup yields CDR1 DFQATT and CDR2 SNEGSKA (reference sequence). CDR3 length: 13 residues.

This clonotype was seen ten or more times. This chain joins TRBV20-1 and TRBJ2-1; tentative D call: TRBD2 (5 bases). Germline CDR1 and CDR2: DFQATT and SNEGSKA (reference sequence). Trimming left V 3 bases short and J 4 bases short, with 16 bases between. The length of the CDR3 is 15 residues. The CDR3 DNA reads as TGCAGTGCTAGGGCGGCGGGCGGGCTATACAATGAGCAGTTCTTC. It yields the protein CSARAAGGLYNEQFF.

The chain combines TRBV29-1 with TRBJ2-7; 9 bases map to TRBD1. Germline V gene data show CDR1 as SQVTM and CDR2 as ANQGSEA. J lost 0 bases, V lost 4 bases, and 4 bases had no gene match. The CDR3 runs to 14 residues. This chain's CDR3 is CSVGGQGSSYEQYF. CDR3 DNA: TGCAGCGTTGGTGGACAGGGGAGCTCCTACGAGCAGTACTTC.

Only a few counts were recorded for this clonotype. The chain has TRBV18 and TRBJ2-7; 9 bases map to TRBD2. V was clipped by 4 bases and J by 6 bases; unmatched bases: 10. The CDR3 consists of 15 residues. Germline V lookup: CDR1 KGHSH, CDR2 LQKENI. CDR3 bases: TGTGCCAGCTCACAATCCGGGACTAGCTCTCTCGAGCAGTACTTC. Its translation is CASSQSGTSSLEQYF.

V gene TRBV11-2 combines with J gene TRBJ2-5; D gene ambiguous. CDR3 length: 14 amino acids. V was clipped by 2 bases and J by 3 bases, with 10 bases between them. Germline V gene lookup returns CDR1 SGHAT and CDR2 FQNNGV. CDR3 region: CASSLYGTEETQYF. The CDR3 DNA follows: TGTGCCAGCAGCTTATATGGAACGGAAGAGACCCAGTACTTC.

This clonotype was seen at least ten times. The chain joins TRBV6-5 to TRBJ2-5; tentative D call: TRBD2 (6 bases). Germline CDR1 MNHEY, CDR2 SVGAGI. The CDR3 totals 16 residues. Trimming stripped 5 bases from V and 5 bases from J, with 21 bases between. The CDR3: CASSGPLAGPQETQYF. The CDR3 nucleotides read TGTGCCAGCAGTGGCCCCTTGGCGGGGCCGCAGGAGACCCAGTACTTC.

The chain combines TRBV19 with TRBJ2-2; D remains unclear. Trimming stripped 1 base from V and 0 bases from J, with 6 bases between. Germline V gene lookup returns CDR1 LNHDA and CDR2 SQIVND (reference sequence). The CDR3 sequence is 15 residues long. The CDR3 coding sequence is TGTGCCAGTAGTATAGTGGGATCGAACACCGGGGAGCTGTTTTTT. Translated, it gives CASSIVGSNTGELFF.

Only a few counts were recorded for this clonotype. This chain joins TRBV7-9 and TRBJ2-1; 11 bases align to TRBD2. Germline V gives CDR1 SEHNR, CDR2 FQNEAQ (reference sequence). Germline trimming cut 4 bases from V and 6 bases from J; bases unmatched to any gene: 8. The CDR3 extends over 16 amino acids. The CDR3: CASSSTEGLAVNEQFF. CDR3 sequence (DNA): TGTGCCAGCAGCTCCACCGAGGGACTAGCGGTCAATGAGCAGTTCTTC.

This clonotype was detected a few times. This rearrangement joins TRBV9 to TRBJ2-2; 9 nucleotides line up with TRBD1. J was trimmed by 6 bases and V by 7 bases; bases with no gene match: 1. The CDR3 is 12 amino acids. The germline gives CDR1 SGDLS, CDR2 YYNGEE. The DNA of the CDR3 is TGTGCCAGCGGGGACAGGGCCGGGGAGCTGTTTTTT. Protein product: CASGDRAGELFF.

The CDR3 spells CASSQELARYNEQFF. The CDR3 bases are TGTGCCAGCAGCCAAGAACTAGCGAGGTACAATGAGCAGTTCTTC. V usage is TRBV3-1 and J usage is TRBJ2-1, with 7 nucleotides matching TRBD2. The trim removed 0 bases at V and 4 bases at J, leaving 3 bases unmatched. This CDR3 is 15 amino acids long. Germline loops: CDR1 LGHDT, CDR2 YNNKEL (reference sequence).

This clonotype was seen a handful of times. The chain employs TRBV10-3 and TRBJ2-1; TRBD2 matches 15 bases. V lost 5 bases to trimming and J lost 3 bases; unmatched junction nucleotides: 8. This CDR3 region has 18 residues. Germline CDR1 ENHRY, CDR2 SYGVKD. The CDR3 DNA is TGTGCCATCAGTACCCGGACTAGCGGGAGGGCCGTCTACAATGAGCAGTTCTTC. Translating gives CAISTRTSGRAVYNEQFF.

This clonotype was counted at least ten times. V and J are TRBV6-4 and TRBJ2-3; D uncertain. This CDR3 has 13 residues. Germline V gene lookup returns CDR1 MRHNA and CDR2 SNTAGT. V lost 6 bases, J lost 5 bases, and 12 bases lay in between. The CDR3 DNA reads TGTGCCAGCAGCATCAGAACGGGAGATACGCAGTATTTT. Amino acids: CASSIRTGDTQYF.

This clonotype showed up just a few times. The rearrangement uses TRBV11-2 and TRBJ2-7; 8 bases align to TRBD2. CDR1 is SGHAT and CDR2 is FQNNGV in the germline V gene. The CDR3 sequence is 15 residues long. V lost 3 bases to trimming and J lost 3 bases; unmatched junction nucleotides: 7. CDR3: CASSFLREGLYEQYF. Here the CDR3 DNA reads TGTGCCAGCAGCTTTCTTCGGGAGGGCCTCTACGAGCAGTACTTC.

This clonotype has ten or more counts. The V call is TRBV5-4, the J call TRBJ2-7; 10 nucleotides line up with TRBD2. The CDR3 runs to 14 residues. CDR1 is SGHNT and CDR2 is YYREEE in the germline V gene (reference sequence). Losses at the gene ends were 3 bases for V and 2 bases for J; bases not matched to a gene: 2. Written as DNA, the CDR3 is TGTGCCAGCAGCTCCGGACTAGCGGCCTACGAGCAGTACTTC. The encoded protein is CASSSGLAAYEQYF.

This chain links TRBV28 with TRBJ1-6, with 7 positions matching TRBD1. CDR1 is MDHEN and CDR2 is SYDVKM in the germline V gene. J was trimmed by 4 bases and V by 6 bases; bases with no gene match: 6. There are 15 residues in the CDR3. For the CDR3, the DNA is TGTGCCAGCAGGGCCGGACAGGCTTATAATTCACCCCTCCACTTT. Translation gives CASRAGQAYNSPLHF.

Many counts were recorded for this clonotype. V gene TRBV2 combines with J gene TRBJ2-6, with D perhaps matching TRBD1 (5 bases). V lost 11 bases, J lost 2 bases, and 10 bases lay in between. The CDR3 spans 13 residues. Germline V lookup: CDR1 SNHLY, CDR2 FYNNEI. The DNA for the CDR3 is TGTGCCTCACAAGGGGCTGGGGCCAACGTCCTGACTTTC. Amino acids: CASQGAGANVLTF.

This clonotype was picked up many times. CDR3 amino acids: CASSARQGRETQYF. CDR3 DNA: TGTGCCAGCAGTGCCCGACAGGGGCGGGAGACCCAGTACTTC. This chain connects TRBV25-1 to TRBJ2-5; 8 bases align to TRBD1. CDR3 length: 14 amino acids. Looked up from germline, CDR1 is MGHDK and CDR2 is SYGVNS. Germline trimming cut 4 bases from V and 5 bases from J; bases unmatched to any gene: 6.

This clonotype was counted only a few times. This rearrangement joins TRBV5-1 to TRBJ1-5; no clear D. The germline gives CDR1 SGHRS, CDR2 YFSETQ. There are 14 residues in the CDR3. Trimming removed 1 base from V and 5 bases from J, with 10 bases in between. The CDR3 loop reads CASSLRELDQPQHF. CDR3 sequence (DNA): TGCGCCAGCAGCTTGCGGGAACTCGATCAGCCCCAGCATTTT.

This clonotype was observed a handful of times. The chain joins TRBV29-1 to TRBJ2-1; 9 bases fit TRBD2. V was clipped by 2 bases and J by 7 bases; unmatched bases: 6. Germline CDR1 and CDR2: SQVTM and ANQGSEA. CDR3 length: 14 residues. CDR3 loop: CSVELAGKGNEQFF. Written as DNA, the CDR3 is TGCAGCGTTGAACTAGCGGGAAAGGGTAATGAGCAGTTCTTC.

Of note for this clonotype: A clone one base away is much larger, so this may be a read error. This chain connects TRBV7-8 to TRBJ2-7, with D uncertain. CDR1 and CDR2 from the germline V gene are SGHVS and FQNEAQ. The CDR3 spans 13 residues. The CDR3 loop is CASSSRPQYELYF. CDR3 in DNA: TGTGCCAGCAGCTCCCGGCCCCAATACGAGCTGTACTTC.

The table lists this clonotype with a few counts. The chain links TRBV24-1 to TRBJ2-1; D possibly corresponds to TRBD1 (6 bases). Germline CDR1 KGHDR, CDR2 SFDVKD. V was cut by 4 bases and J by 8 bases, with 17 bases left in between. The CDR3 runs to 15 residues. This CDR3 reads CATSDTRAPGDEQFF. DNA for the CDR3: TGTGCCACCAGTGACACCCGCGCTCCAGGGGATGAGCAGTTCTTC.

This clonotype was observed many times. The CDR3 sequence is CATSRDSGRAGEQYF. CDR3 sequence (DNA): TGTGCCACCAGCAGAGACAGCGGGAGGGCCGGAGAGCAGTACTTC. The rearrangement uses TRBV15 and TRBJ2-7, with 10 bases identical to TRBD2. In germline, CDR1 is LNHNV, CDR2 YYDKDF (reference sequence). The CDR3 spans 15 residues. V trimming: 0 bases; J trimming: 7 bases; junction bases outside the gene matches: 6.